Listed below are T cell receptor beta chains from one sample, sequenced in a study of blood T cell repertoires in COVID-19. The protocol was immunoSEQ multiplex PCR, while the TCRdb copy is restricted to in-frame clones and leaves out a portion. The data contain some 240,000 clones, roughly 90% of them singletons. Sample: peripheral blood. The receptors stem from a man aged 55 to 70 who had recovered from COVID-19. The CDR3 runs from the conserved cysteine through the conserved F or W. The D gene is left open where the match is weak. Size is omitted from some rows. Given values are once, few, many or a class for expanded clones.

CASSTGTGTAGELFF	TGTGCCAGCTCGACCGGGACAGGGACGGCCGGGGAGCTGTTTTTT	TRBV18	TRBJ2-2	15	-	TRBD1
CASSSHSGTGRNIQYF	TGTGCCAGCAGTTCCCATTCCGGGACAGGGAGAAACATTCAGTACTTC	TRBV27	TRBJ2-4	16	-	TRBD1
CASSAHGTGAEKLFF	TGTGCCAGCAGCGCACACGGGACAGGGGCCGAAAAACTGTTTTTT	TRBV7-2	TRBJ1-4	15	-	TRBD1
CASSPRPQQGAEAFF	TGTGCCAGCAGCCCACGACCCCAGCAGGGCGCTGAAGCTTTCTTT	TRBV11-2	TRBJ1-1	15	-	-
CASSLQGIGGYTF	TGTGCCAGCAGCCTACAGGGAATAGGTGGCTACACCTTC	TRBV14	TRBJ1-2	13	-	-
CASSFLGGSGTGELFF	TGCGCCAGCAGCTTTTTAGGGGGCAGCGGCACCGGGGAGCTGTTTTTT	TRBV5-1	TRBJ2-2	16	once	TRBD1
CASSQEGMRLTSDTQYF	TGTGCCAGCAGCCAAGAAGGTATGAGGCTAACCTCAGATACGCAGTATTTT	TRBV3-1/TRBV3-2	TRBJ2-3	17	-	-
CASSSYSGGATDTQYF	TGTGCCAGCAGCTCGTATAGCGGGGGGGCCACAGATACGCAGTATTTT	TRBV5-4	TRBJ2-3	16	-	TRBD2
CASSMGLAGAGANVLTF	TGTGCCAGCAGCATGGGACTAGCGGGGGCTGGGGCCAACGTCCTGACTTTC	TRBV9	TRBJ2-6	17	-	TRBD2
CASSPGFNSNQPQHF	TGTGCCAGCTCCCCAGGCTTTAATAGCAATCAGCCCCAGCATTTT	TRBV18	TRBJ1-5	15	-	-
CASSLVTSVTEAFF	TGTGCCAGCAGCTTAGTGACATCGGTGACTGAAGCTTTCTTT	TRBV11-2	TRBJ1-1	14	-	-
CAISPRGGQGDSPLHF	TGTGCCATCAGTCCCCGGGGAGGTCAGGGGGATTCACCCCTCCACTTT	TRBV10-3	TRBJ1-6	16	-	TRBD1
CASSPLRGGLTDTQYF	TGTGCCAGCAGCCCACTCCGGGGGGGCTTGACAGATACGCAGTATTTT	TRBV11-2	TRBJ2-3	16	-	TRBD2
CASSYEAGGPDTQYF	TGTGCCAGCAGTTACGAGGCGGGGGGGCCAGATACGCAGTATTTT	TRBV6-5	TRBJ2-3	15	-	TRBD2
CAWSSGGAREQFF	TGTGCCTGGAGCAGCGGGGGGGCCCGTGAGCAGTTCTTC	TRBV30	TRBJ2-1	13	-	TRBD2
CASSGEKVGSYEQYF	TGTGCCAGCAGCGGAGAAAAGGTGGGCTCCTACGAGCAGTACTTC	TRBV6-5	TRBJ2-7	15	-	-
CASSEVRIQGGGETQYF	TGTGCCAGCAGTGAAGTGCGAATCCAGGGTGGAGGGGAGACCCAGTACTTC	TRBV6-1	TRBJ2-5	17	-	-
CASSPTGNNQPQHF	TGCGCCAGCAGCCCGACAGGCAACAATCAGCCCCAGCATTTT	TRBV10-2	TRBJ1-5	14	few	-
CASSMGQGSDEQFF	TGTGCCAGTAGTATGGGACAGGGTTCCGATGAGCAGTTCTTC	TRBV19	TRBJ2-1	14	-	TRBD1
CSAASPGQGKETQYF	TGCAGCGCGGCATCACCGGGACAGGGGAAAGAGACCCAGTACTTC	TRBV29-1	TRBJ2-5	15	-	TRBD1
CASGTEETQYF	TGCGCCAGCGGGACAGAAGAGACCCAGTACTTC	TRBV5-1	TRBJ2-5	11	-	TRBD1
CASRHQTVNTEAFF	TGTGCCAGCAGACACCAGACAGTGAACACTGAAGCTTTCTTT	TRBV6-5	TRBJ1-1	14	-	-
CASSGQGNQPQHF	TGTGCCAGCAGTGGACAGGGCAATCAGCCCCAGCATTTT	TRBV2	TRBJ1-5	13	-	-
CASSPRGGTYDEQYF	TGTGCCAGCAGCCCGCGGGGGGGGACCTACGACGAGCAGTACTTC	TRBV7-6	TRBJ2-7	15	-	TRBD2
CASSIATQVGAYEQYF	TGTGCCAGTAGTATAGCTACCCAGGTGGGAGCCTACGAGCAGTACTTC	TRBV19	TRBJ2-7	16	-	-
CASSSKQGSGTGELFF	TGTGCCAGCTCATCCAAACAGGGCTCGGGCACCGGGGAGCTGTTTTTT	TRBV18	TRBJ2-2	16	-	-
CASTRSDRGYVGYTF	TGTGCCAGCACCCGATCGGACAGGGGGTACGTTGGCTACACCTTC	TRBV6-5	TRBJ1-2	15	once	TRBD1
CASSLARQSNVLTF	TGTGCCAGCAGCTTAGCGAGGCAGTCGAACGTCCTGACTTTC	TRBV7-9	TRBJ2-6	14	-	-
CASRDRGGASGANVLTF	TGTGCCAGTAGGGACAGGGGTGGGGCCTCTGGGGCCAACGTCCTGACTTTC	TRBV19	TRBJ2-6	17	-	TRBD1
CASSSPQGAPYEQYF	TGTGCCAGCAGCTCTCCCCAGGGGGCCCCCTACGAGCAGTACTTC	TRBV7-9	TRBJ2-7	15	-	TRBD1
CASSYRVGGYTF	TGTGCCAGCAGTTACAGGGTTGGCGGCTACACCTTC	TRBV12-3/TRBV12-4	TRBJ1-2	12	once	-
CASKEGVGGYTF	TGTGCCAGCAAGGAGGGAGTCGGTGGCTACACCTTC	TRBV6-5	TRBJ1-2	12	-	-